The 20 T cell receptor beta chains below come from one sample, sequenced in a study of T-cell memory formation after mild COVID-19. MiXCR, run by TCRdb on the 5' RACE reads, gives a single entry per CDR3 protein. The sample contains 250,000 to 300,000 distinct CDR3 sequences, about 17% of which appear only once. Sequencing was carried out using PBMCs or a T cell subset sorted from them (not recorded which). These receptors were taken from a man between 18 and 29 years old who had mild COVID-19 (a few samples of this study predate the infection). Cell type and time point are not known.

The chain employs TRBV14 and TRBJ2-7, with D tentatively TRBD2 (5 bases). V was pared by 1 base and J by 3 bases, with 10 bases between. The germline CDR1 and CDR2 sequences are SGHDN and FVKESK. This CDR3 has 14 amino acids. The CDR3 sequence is CASSQVGGYYEQYF. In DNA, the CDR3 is TGTGCCAGCAGCCAAGTGGGCGGGTACTACGAGCAGTACTTC.

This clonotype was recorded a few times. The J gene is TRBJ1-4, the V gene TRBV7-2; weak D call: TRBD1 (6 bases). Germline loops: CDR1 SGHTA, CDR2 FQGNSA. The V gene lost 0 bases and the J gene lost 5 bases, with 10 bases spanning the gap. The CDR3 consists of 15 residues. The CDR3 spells CASSLAQGMNEKLFF. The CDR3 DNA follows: TGTGCCAGCAGCTTAGCCCAGGGGATGAATGAAAAACTGTTTTTT.

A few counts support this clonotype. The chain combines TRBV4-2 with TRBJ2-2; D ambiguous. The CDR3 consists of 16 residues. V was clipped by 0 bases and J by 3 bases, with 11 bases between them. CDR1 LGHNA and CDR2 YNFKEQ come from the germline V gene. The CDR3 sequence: CASSQERNLYTGELFF. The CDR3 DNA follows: TGTGCCAGCAGCCAAGAGCGGAACCTTTACACCGGGGAGCTGTTTTTT.

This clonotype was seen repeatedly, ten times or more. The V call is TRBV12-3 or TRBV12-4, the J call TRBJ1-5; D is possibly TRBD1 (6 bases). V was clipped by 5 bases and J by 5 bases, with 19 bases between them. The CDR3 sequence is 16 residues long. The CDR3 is CASSPPDSNRHQPQHF. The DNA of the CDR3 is TGTGCCAGCAGTCCTCCGGACAGTAATAGGCATCAGCCCCAGCATTTT.

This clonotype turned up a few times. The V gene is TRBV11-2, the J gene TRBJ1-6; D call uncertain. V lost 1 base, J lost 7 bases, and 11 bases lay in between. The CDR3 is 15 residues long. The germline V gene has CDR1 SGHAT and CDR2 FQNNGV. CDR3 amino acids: CASSLVGRLNSPLHF. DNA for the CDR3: TGTGCCAGCAGCTTAGTGGGCAGATTAAATTCACCCCTCCACTTT.

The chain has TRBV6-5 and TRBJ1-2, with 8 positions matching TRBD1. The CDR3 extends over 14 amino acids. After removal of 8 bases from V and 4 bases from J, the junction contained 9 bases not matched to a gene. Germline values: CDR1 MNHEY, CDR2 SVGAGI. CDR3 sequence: CASSSTGVVYGYTF. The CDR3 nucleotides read TGTGCCAGCTCATCGACAGGGGTAGTCTATGGCTACACCTTC.

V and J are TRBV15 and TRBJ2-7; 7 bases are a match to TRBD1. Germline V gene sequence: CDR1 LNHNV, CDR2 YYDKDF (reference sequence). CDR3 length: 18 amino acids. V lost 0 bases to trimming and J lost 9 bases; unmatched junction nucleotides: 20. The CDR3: CATSRDPPQGREGIAQYV. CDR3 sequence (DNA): TGTGCCACCAGCAGAGATCCACCACAGGGGAGAGAGGGGATCGCGCAGTACGTC.

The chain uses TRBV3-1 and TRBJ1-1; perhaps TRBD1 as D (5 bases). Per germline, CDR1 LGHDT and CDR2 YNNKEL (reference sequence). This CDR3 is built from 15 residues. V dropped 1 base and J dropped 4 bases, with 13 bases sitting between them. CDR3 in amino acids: CASSQVTGVGTEAFF. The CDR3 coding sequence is TGTGCCAGCAGCCAAGTTACGGGGGTAGGCACTGAAGCTTTCTTT.

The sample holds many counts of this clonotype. The CDR3: CASSLLVAQYV. The CDR3 DNA sequence: TGTGCCAGCAGCCTACTAGTCGCGCAGTACGTC. The chain carries TRBV7-9 and TRBJ2-7, with D tentatively TRBD2 (5 bases). CDR3 length: 11 amino acids. Germline V gives CDR1 SEHNR, CDR2 FQNEAQ (reference sequence). V lost 5 bases to trimming and J lost 9 bases, with 11 bases between them.

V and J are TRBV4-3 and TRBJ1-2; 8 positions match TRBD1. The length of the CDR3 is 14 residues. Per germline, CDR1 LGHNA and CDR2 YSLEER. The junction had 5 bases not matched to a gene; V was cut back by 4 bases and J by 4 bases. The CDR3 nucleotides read TGCGCCAGCAGCCCAGGACAGGGAATCTATGGCTACACCTTC. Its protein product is CASSPGQGIYGYTF.

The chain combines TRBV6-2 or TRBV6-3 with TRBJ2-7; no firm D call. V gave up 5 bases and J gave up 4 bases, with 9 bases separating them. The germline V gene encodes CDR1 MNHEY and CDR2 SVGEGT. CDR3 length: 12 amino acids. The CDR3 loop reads CASSKGPYEQYF. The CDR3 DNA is TGTGCCAGCAGTAAAGGGCCTTACGAGCAGTACTTC.

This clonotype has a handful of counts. CDR3 loop: CASSRRPGQGRADTQYF. CDR3 in DNA: TGTGCCAGCAGCCGAAGGCCGGGACAGGGGCGCGCAGATACGCAGTATTTT. This rearrangement joins TRBV7-9 to TRBJ2-3; 10 positions match TRBD1. The CDR3 has 17 residues. The germline CDR1 and CDR2 sequences are SEHNR and FQNEAQ (reference sequence). V shed 5 bases and J 4 bases; nucleotides not matched to a gene: 12.

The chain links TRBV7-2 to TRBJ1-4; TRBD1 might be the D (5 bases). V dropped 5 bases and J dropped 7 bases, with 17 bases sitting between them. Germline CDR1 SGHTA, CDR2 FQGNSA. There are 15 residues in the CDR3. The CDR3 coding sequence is TGTGCCAGCAGCCCCTTGTGGGGTGGGGGTGAAAAACTGTTTTTT. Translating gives CASSPLWGGGEKLFF. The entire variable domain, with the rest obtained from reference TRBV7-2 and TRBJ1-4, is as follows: GAGVSQSPSNKVTEKGKDVELRCDPISGHTALYWYRQSLGQGLEFLIYFQGNSAPDKSGLPSDRFSAERTGGSVSTLTIQRTQQEDSAVYLCASSPLWGGGEKLFFGSGTQLSVL.

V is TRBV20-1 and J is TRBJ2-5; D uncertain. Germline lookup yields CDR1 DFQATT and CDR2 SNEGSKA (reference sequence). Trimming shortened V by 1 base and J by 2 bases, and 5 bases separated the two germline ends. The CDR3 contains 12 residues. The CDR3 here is CSARGPQETQYF. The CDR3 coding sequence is TGCAGTGCTAGAGGGCCGCAAGAGACCCAGTACTTC.

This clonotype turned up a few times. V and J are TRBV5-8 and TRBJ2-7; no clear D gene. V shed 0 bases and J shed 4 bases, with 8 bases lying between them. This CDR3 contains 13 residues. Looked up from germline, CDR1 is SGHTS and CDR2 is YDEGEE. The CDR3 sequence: CASSLAHFYEQYV. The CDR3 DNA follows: TGTGCCAGCAGCTTGGCCCACTTTTACGAGCAGTACGTC.

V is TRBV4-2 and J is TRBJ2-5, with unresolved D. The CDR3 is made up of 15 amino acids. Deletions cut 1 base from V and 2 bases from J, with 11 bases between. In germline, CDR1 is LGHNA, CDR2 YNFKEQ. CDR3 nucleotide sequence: TGTGCCAGCAGCCAAGTTCAAGGAAGGCAAGAGACCCAGTACTTC. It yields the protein CASSQVQGRQETQYF.

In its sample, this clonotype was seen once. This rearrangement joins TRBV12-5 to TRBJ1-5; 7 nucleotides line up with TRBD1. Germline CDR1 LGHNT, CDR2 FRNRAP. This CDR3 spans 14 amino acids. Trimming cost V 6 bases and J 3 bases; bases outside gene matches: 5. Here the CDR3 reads CASGRDSLNQPQHF. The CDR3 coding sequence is TGTGCTAGTGGCCGGGACAGTCTCAATCAGCCCCAGCATTTT.

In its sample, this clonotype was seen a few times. CDR3 sequence reads: CASSLGDRENEQFF. CDR3 DNA: TGTGCCAGCAGCTTGGGGGACAGGGAGAATGAGCAGTTCTTC. The V call is TRBV5-6, the J call TRBJ2-1; 9 bases line up with TRBD1. V lost 0 bases and J lost 7; bases outside the gene matches: 2. This CDR3 has 14 amino acids. Germline CDR1 SGHDT, CDR2 YYEEEE.

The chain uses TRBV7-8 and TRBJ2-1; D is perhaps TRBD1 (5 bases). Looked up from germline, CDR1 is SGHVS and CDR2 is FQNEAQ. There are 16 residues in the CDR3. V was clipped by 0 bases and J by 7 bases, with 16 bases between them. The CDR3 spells CASSLARGKYINEQFF. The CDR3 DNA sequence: TGTGCCAGCAGCTTAGCTAGGGGAAAGTATATAAATGAGCAGTTCTTC. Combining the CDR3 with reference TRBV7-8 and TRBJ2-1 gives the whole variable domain GAGVSQSPRYKVAKRGQDVALRCDPISGHVSLFWYQQALGQGPEFLTYFQNEAQLDKSGLPSDRFFAERPEGSVSTLKIQRTQQEDSAVYLCASSLARGKYINEQFFGPGTRLTVL.

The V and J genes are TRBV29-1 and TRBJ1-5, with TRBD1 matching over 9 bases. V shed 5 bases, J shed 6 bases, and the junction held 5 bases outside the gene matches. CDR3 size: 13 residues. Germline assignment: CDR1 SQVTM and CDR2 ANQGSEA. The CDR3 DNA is TGCAGCGTTTCGGGACAGGGTCTTCAGCCCCAGCATTTT. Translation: CSVSGQGLQPQHF.